The present T cell receptor beta chain was sequenced within a study of OX40 agonist ivuxolimab in advanced cancers. Looking at the study overall: Ivuxolimab, which is an agonistic anti-OX40 (CD134) antibody, was administered to the patients. A mean age of about 56 years, range about 20 to 79, was recorded, and more than 80% were male. Overall study results and limits: Antigen targets of the expanded peripheral T cells went undetermined.

Points on this clone: Its antigen is not known.

Libraries were prepared by immunoSEQ multiplex PCR; TCRdb keeps only in-frame clonotypes and omits some of them. The data show almost 80,000 clones, with 84% seen just once and 20% to 30% held by the top ten. V lost 3 bases and J lost 7; bases outside the gene matches: 5. Germline V lookup: CDR1 MDHEN, CDR2 SYDVKM. This CDR3 is 13 amino acids long. The sequence came from an adult with an advanced solid tumor such as melanoma, head and neck, liver or kidney cancer. The genes are TRBV28 and TRBJ1-2, with 7 bases lining up with TRBD1. The sequencing used CD4+ or CD8+ T cells sorted from blood, collected in a trial of the OX40 agonist ivuxolimab. CDR3 sequence reads: CASSFQGGVGYTF. The DNA of the CDR3 is TGTGCCAGCAGTTTCCAGGGGGGGGTTGGCTACACCTTC.